This T cell receptor (beta chain) was captured in a study of cytomegalovirus exposure and HLA in healthy donors. PCR primers comprised 60 Vbeta and 13 Jbeta primers. Clones were sequenced by immunoSEQ multiplex PCR, and TCRdb holds only the in-frame ones, with some missing. This sample has 180,000 or so clones, with around 80% found just once. The clonotype originates from a man younger than 35 in good health and CMV-seronegative. Sequences were obtained from PBMCs.

CDR3 nucleotides: TGCAGCGTTGTTGGGGCTCGGAACACTGAAGCTTTCTTT. Translating it yields CSVVGARNTEAFF. The V gene is TRBV29-1, the J gene TRBJ1-1, with D tentatively TRBD1 (5 bases). This CDR3 comprises 13 residues. Per germline, CDR1 SQVTM and CDR2 ANQGSEA. Trimming shortened V by 4 bases and J by 1 base, and 10 bases separated the two germline ends.